This paragraph covers one T cell receptor (beta chain) sequence. TCRdb re-called the 5' RACE reads with MiXCR, one entry per CDR3 protein. This table has some 43,000 distinct CDR3 sequences, approximately 19% appearing once. The record originates from a study of chronic HIV infection and antiretroviral therapy. The CDR3 sequence is 17 residues long. Germline CDR1 reads KGHSH; CDR2 reads LQKENI. With 3 bases removed from V and 2 bases from J, the gap between germline ends came to 17 bases. This clonotype originated in an adult who had HIV and had not received antiretroviral therapy, or was an uninfected healthy control (not recorded which). The J gene is TRBJ1-5, the V gene TRBV18; possible D gene TRBD1, 5 bases. Specimen: peripheral blood. As DNA, the CDR3 is TGTGCCAGCTCACCGACGCAGGGCAGTGAGGGCAATCAGCCCCAGCATTTT. This translates into CASSPTQGSEGNQPQHF.